This T cell receptor (beta chain) is from a study of T cells in Graves' hyperthyroidism and ophthalmopathy. Study-level results: Among thyroid clonotypes expanded above 0.001, most also appeared in blood.

Orbital computed tomography, thyroid ultrasound, serum thyroxine and TRAb, and clinical symptoms together informed the diagnoses. Out of approximately 10 ml of fresh peripheral blood came the PBMCs. Amplification of TCR beta CDR3 regions used RNA as the template. Primed by the HTBI set, a first-round RT-PCR was run on the TCR CDR3. TCRdb recomputed calls from the multiplex PCR reads with MiXCR, one row per CDR3 protein. Counted here are 400,000 to 500,000 distinct CDR3 sequences, approximately 15% occurring once; the ten biggest clones make up less than 20%. The table lists this clonotype with many counts. Its matching antigen is unknown. The CDR3 sequence is 12 residues long. V dropped 1 base and J dropped 6 bases, with 4 bases sitting between them. Germline V gene sequence: CDR1 SGHNT, CDR2 YENEEA.

The TCR sequence derives from a woman under 30 with Graves' hyperthyroidism. The chain uses TRBV11-3 and TRBJ2-1, with D unclear. The sample taken for sequencing was blood. The CDR3 DNA follows: TGTGCCAGCAGCTTAGTTACCAATGAGCAGTTCTTC. Translated: CASSLVTNEQFF.